What follows describes a single T cell receptor beta chain. Only in-frame clones appear in the TCRdb table, and some are missing; sequencing was by immunoSEQ multiplex PCR. The sample has approximately 58,000 clones, 92% seen once. The sample belongs to a study of T cell changes during pregnancy in multiple sclerosis. V lost 3 bases and J lost 7, with 13 bases in between. CDR3 size: 14 residues. Germline values: CDR1 MNHEY, CDR2 SMNVEV (reference sequence). The source was peripheral blood, collected in the second trimester of pregnancy. The rearrangement uses TRBV27 and TRBJ1-5; possible D gene TRBD1, 5 bases. The sequence was obtained from a female donor with multiple sclerosis, enrolled in a pregnancy study. The CDR3 reads CASSFFQGWQPQHF. The CDR3, as DNA: TGTGCCAGCAGTTTCTTTCAGGGTTGGCAGCCCCAGCATTTT.